This T cell receptor beta chain appears in the sequencing data of a study of blood T cell repertoires in COVID-19. Study in general: Collection of acute and convalescent COVID-19 samples took place in the United States, Italy and Spain. T cells, B-cell-depleted T cells, or PBMCs provided the cDNA or gDNA that served as material.

How the authors handled the data: Amplification of reference gene primers was used by the study to estimate nucleated cell counts. The protocol was immunoSEQ multiplex PCR, while the TCRdb copy is restricted to in-frame clones and leaves out a portion. Clone size and V and J calls were adopted from that table, with D and trimming inferred from the DNA. Seen here are approximately 100,000 clones, about 89% observed once, and the top ten hold roughly 17%. V lost 8 bases to trimming and J lost 1 base; unmatched junction nucleotides: 8. The CDR3 covers 15 residues. Germline-derived CDR1 and CDR2 are KGHSH and LQKENI. This clone has only one observation.

Sequencing was done on a sample of peripheral blood. This receptor was identified in a man between 45 and 60 years old with acute or convalescent COVID-19. This chain uses TRBV18 with TRBJ2-1; 7 nucleotides match TRBD1. The CDR3, as DNA: TGTGCCAGCGGGCCGGACAGGCCTTCCTACAATGAGCAGTTCTTC. It is translated as CASGPDRPSYNEQFF.